What follows are 23 T cell receptor beta chains derived from one specimen sequenced in a study of cytomegalovirus exposure and HLA in healthy donors. PCR was performed using 60 Vbeta and 13 Jbeta primers. Sequencing used immunoSEQ multiplex PCR; TCRdb keeps in-frame clones, though not all of them. This sample's table reports fewer than 40,000 clones. The source material was PBMCs. The origin of the receptors is a woman aged 40 to 55 in good health and CMV-seropositive.

About this clone: Since no conserved phenylalanine or tryptophan closes the CDR3, a read error is the likely cause. The chain combines TRBV5-1 with TRBJ1-2; D may be TRBD1 (5 bases). Germline V gene lookup returns CDR1 SGHRS and CDR2 YFSETQ. Deletions cut 1 base from V and 4 bases from J, with 11 bases between. CDR3 length equals 14 residues. CDR3 amino acids: CASSLKQAAYGYTL. The CDR3 DNA follows: TGCGCCAGCAGCTTGAAACAGGCCGCCTATGGCTACACCCTC.

V gene TRBV29-1 combines with J gene TRBJ2-1; TRBD2 is a possible D gene (5 bases). With 7 bases removed from V and 6 bases from J, the gap between germline ends came to 19 bases. This CDR3 contains 14 residues. CDR1 is SQVTM, CDR2 ANQGSEA, per germline. CDR3 residues: CSAGLAVSINEQFF. The DNA for the CDR3 is TGCAGCGCCGGGCTAGCTGTTAGTATCAATGAGCAGTTCTTC.

The chain joins TRBV9 to TRBJ2-5; 7 nucleotides align to TRBD1. The CDR3 has 14 residues. CDR1 and CDR2 (germline): SGDLS, YYNGEE. With V trimmed by 3 bases and J by 4 bases, 6 bases remained unmatched. CDR3 protein: CASSGQGSGETQYF. CDR3 nucleotide sequence: TGTGCCAGCAGCGGACAGGGTAGTGGAGAGACCCAGTACTTC.

V is TRBV28 and J is TRBJ2-7; D gene uncertain. Germline CDR1 MDHEN, CDR2 SYDVKM. The V end was cut by 2 bases, the J end by 4 bases, with 12 bases between. The CDR3 sequence is 14 residues long. Here the CDR3 reads CASSLNLRAYEQYF. The CDR3 region has the DNA TGTGCCAGCAGTTTAAACCTAAGAGCTTACGAGCAGTACTTC.

The chain carries TRBV9 and TRBJ2-2; 7 bases are shared with TRBD2. Germline loops: CDR1 SGDLS, CDR2 YYNGEE. The CDR3 spans 17 residues. The ends lost 3 bases at V and 7 bases at J; junction bases unmatched: 15. Here the CDR3 reads CASSAGLGGGGSGELFF. CDR3 sequence (DNA): TGTGCCAGCAGCGCCGGTCTAGGCGGGGGAGGTAGCGGGGAGCTGTTTTTT.

This chain links TRBV29-1 with TRBJ1-2; TRBD1 agrees at 8 bases. V shed 5 bases, J shed 4 bases, and the junction held 9 bases outside the gene matches. CDR3 length: 14 amino acids. CDR1 SQVTM and CDR2 ANQGSEA come from the germline V gene. The CDR3, as DNA: TGCAGCGTTCCTACAGGGGGTAACGTCTATGGCTACACCTTC. Translated: CSVPTGGNVYGYTF.

The chain carries TRBV5-1 and TRBJ2-1, with D tentatively TRBD2 (6 bases). V lost 4 bases to trimming and J lost 0 bases, with 11 bases between them. The CDR3 runs 15 residues. The germline gives CDR1 SGHRS, CDR2 YFSETQ. In nucleotides, the CDR3 is TGCGCCAGCAGCCCCCGACTAGACTCCTACAATGAGCAGTTCTTC. This codes for CASSPRLDSYNEQFF.

This chain links TRBV2 with TRBJ2-7, with 7 bases that match TRBD2. Germline CDR1 SNHLY, CDR2 FYNNEI. The CDR3 is made up of 18 amino acids. The junction had 11 bases not matched to a gene; V was cut back by 0 bases and J by 0 bases. The CDR3 here is CASSEASASGKNSYEQYF. CDR3 sequence (DNA): TGTGCCAGCAGTGAAGCTTCGGCTAGCGGCAAAAACTCCTACGAGCAGTACTTC.

The chain has TRBV30 and TRBJ2-5; 14 nucleotides agree with TRBD2. The DNA matches TRBJ2-7 better at its end, which makes the J call doubtful. Per the germline V gene, CDR1 is GTSNPN and CDR2 is SVGIG (reference sequence). CDR3 length: 21 amino acids. In DNA, the CDR3 is TGTGCCTGGAGTGTACACCGCCGGCCGACTAGCGGGAGGGGCCCCTCCTACGAGCAGTACTTC. Protein sequence: CAWSVHRRPTSGRGPSYEQYF.

V gene TRBV29-1 combines with J gene TRBJ2-5; 8 bases match TRBD1. The better agreement between TRBJ2-7 and the DNA end casts doubt on the J call. Per the germline V gene, CDR1 is SQVTM and CDR2 is ANQGSEA. The CDR3 sequence is 14 residues long. CDR3: CSALPPGGGYEQYF. The CDR3 coding sequence is TGCAGCGCCCTTCCCCCAGGGGGCGGCTACGAGCAGTACTTC.

The chain joins TRBV27 to TRBJ2-7, with 10 bases that match TRBD1. This CDR3 has 13 amino acids. V gave up 4 bases and J gave up 11 bases; unmatched junction bases: 8. Germline V CDR1 and CDR2: MNHEY, SMNVEV (reference sequence). In nucleotides, the CDR3 is TGTGCCAGCAGTTCGACCGGGACAGGGGTTGAGTACTTC. This gives the protein CASSSTGTGVEYF.

This sequence joins TRBV4-1 and TRBJ2-7; 9 nucleotides line up with TRBD2. Germline values: CDR1 MGHRA, CDR2 YSYEKL. The length of the CDR3 is 17 residues. Trimming removed 1 base from V and 4 bases from J; junction bases left unmatched: 11. This CDR3 reads CASSQGPASGMGYEQYF. For the CDR3, the DNA is TGCGCCAGCAGCCAAGGCCCCGCTAGCGGGATGGGGTACGAGCAGTACTTC.

V is TRBV18 and J is TRBJ1-4; 7 bases match TRBD1. Germline trimming cut 6 bases from V and 0 bases from J; bases unmatched to any gene: 7. Germline loops: CDR1 KGHSH, CDR2 LQKENI. This CDR3 region has 16 residues. As DNA, the CDR3 is TGTGCCAGCTCGAGGGGACAGATTGCAACTAATGAAAAACTGTTTTTT. As protein: CASSRGQIATNEKLFF.

The gene calls are TRBV30 and TRBJ2-5, with 9 bases identical to TRBD1. Trimming cost V 3 bases and J 1 base; bases outside gene matches: 3. Germline lookup yields CDR1 GTSNPN and CDR2 SVGIG (reference sequence). CDR3 length equals 14 residues. DNA of the CDR3: TGTGCCTGGAGCCGGACAGGGGTCCAAGAGACCCAGTACTTC. As protein: CAWSRTGVQETQYF.

The chain couples TRBV6-1 to TRBJ2-2; TRBD1 matches at 7 bases. The length of the CDR3 is 14 residues. V lost 5 bases, J lost 6 bases, and 6 bases stayed unmatched. Germline CDR1 is MNHNS and CDR2 is SASEGT. As DNA, the CDR3 is TGTGCCAGCAGTACAGGGGCGGTGGCCGGGGAGCTGTTTTTT. This sequence encodes CASSTGAVAGELFF.

J is TRBJ1-5 and V is TRBV30, with D uncertain. The CDR3 length is 16 residues. The germline CDR1 and CDR2 sequences are GTSNPN and SVGIG (reference sequence). V lost 0 bases and J lost 1, with 13 bases in between. CDR3 DNA: TGTGCCTGGAGTGTAGCGCCGAAATGGAGCAATCAGCCCCAGCATTTT. Its translation: CAWSVAPKWSNQPQHF.

The chain is built from TRBV5-5 and TRBJ1-5; unclear D gene. CDR1 and CDR2 from the germline V gene are SGHKS and YYEKEE (reference sequence). CDR3 length: 14 residues. V dropped 1 base and J dropped 5 bases, with 10 bases sitting between them. DNA for the CDR3: TGTGCCAGCAGCTTGATCCCGAGCCATCAGCCCCAGCATTTT. This sequence encodes CASSLIPSHQPQHF.

In DNA, the CDR3 is TGTGCCAGCAGTGAGAACAGGGCGGGTGGAACCGGGGAGCTGTTTTTT. Translation: CASSENRAGGTGELFF. The V call is TRBV2, the J call TRBJ2-2, with TRBD1 as a possible D gene (6 bases). The CDR3 length is 16 residues. Between the trimmed V and J ends, which lost 3 bases and 5 bases, there was a span of 16 bases. CDR1 is SNHLY, CDR2 FYNNEI, per germline.

The chain employs TRBV29-1 and TRBJ2-5; 7 nucleotides line up with TRBD1. The assigned J gene may be wrong: the sequence end matches TRBJ2-7 better. There are 16 residues in the CDR3. Germline V gives CDR1 SQVTM, CDR2 ANQGSEA. CDR3 nucleotide sequence: TGCAGCGTTGTCGGCGTTGTACGGGACAGACCCTACGAGCAGTACTTC. This sequence encodes CSVVGVVRDRPYEQYF.

V and J are TRBV28 and TRBJ2-3, with 8 bases that match TRBD1. Germline values: CDR1 MDHEN, CDR2 SYDVKM. The CDR3 runs 14 residues. With V trimmed by 5 bases and J by 0 bases, 1 base remained unmatched. The CDR3 DNA follows: TGTGCCAGCAGTCGACAGGGGAGCACAGATACGCAGTATTTT. As protein: CASSRQGSTDTQYF. Combining the CDR3 with reference TRBV28 and TRBJ2-3 gives the whole variable domain DVKVTQSSRYLVKRTGEKVFLECVQDMDHENMFWYRQDPGLGLRLIYFSYDVKMKEKGDIPEGYSVSREKKERFSLILESASTNQTSMYLCASSRQGSTDTQYFGPGTRLTVL.

V gene TRBV5-6 combines with J gene TRBJ1-4; perhaps TRBD1 as D (5 bases). The CDR3 consists of 16 residues. V shed 2 bases and J shed 5 bases, with 16 bases lying between them. CDR1 is SGHDT, CDR2 YYEEEE, per germline. The CDR3 region is CASSFRDSRSNEKLFF. CDR3 DNA sequence: TGTGCCAGCAGCTTTCGTGACAGTCGCTCAAATGAAAAACTGTTTTTT.

The chain joins TRBV6-5 to TRBJ2-1, with 8 bases that match TRBD1. CDR1 is MNHEY, CDR2 SVGAGI, per germline. The ends lost 6 bases at V and 3 bases at J; junction bases unmatched: 7. The CDR3 loop spans 15 amino acids. CDR3 bases: TGTGCCAGCAGCCTCGGACAGGGATTCTACAATGAGCAGTTCTTC. Its translation is CASSLGQGFYNEQFF.

The chain combines TRBV29-1 with TRBJ1-5; maybe TRBD1 (6 bases). The germline CDR1 and CDR2 sequences are SQVTM and ANQGSEA. The V gene lost 6 bases and the J gene lost 4 bases, with 13 bases spanning the gap. The CDR3 length is 13 residues. The CDR3 region has the DNA TGCAGCGTACAACGGGACACGAATCAGCCCCAGCATTTT. It encodes CSVQRDTNQPQHF.